These T cell receptor beta chains were read from a single sample in a study of Graves' ophthalmopathy and Graves' hyperthyroidism. TCRdb re-analysed the multiplex PCR reads in MiXCR, keeping a single row per CDR3 protein. The top ten hold roughly 6.9% of the sample, which has about 620,000 distinct CDR3 sequences, 22% seen once. The sample comprised peripheral blood. These receptors were collected from a woman between 18 and 29 years old with stable Graves' hyperthyroidism. Some clones in this sample may be carry-over from other donors' samples. Each CDR3 is given with its conserved first and last residue. A D gene is named only where the DNA matches it firmly. Part of the rows lack a size; the others show once, few, many or a class for expanded clones.

j_call clone_size cdr3_length d_call v_call cdr3_aa cdr3_nt
TRBJ2-5 NA 13 NA TRBV7-2 CASSLVTDETQYF TGTGCCAGCAGCTTAGTGACAGACGAGACCCAGTACTTC
TRBJ1-3 many 13 NA TRBV9 CASSMSSGNTIYF TGTGCCAGCAGCATGAGCTCTGGAAACACCATATATTTT
TRBJ2-7 NA 15 NA TRBV7-6 CASSFDGDGAYEQYF TGTGCCAGCAGCTTCGACGGGGACGGAGCCTACGAGCAGTACTTC
TRBJ1-3 NA 16 TRBD1 TRBV25-1 CASSTDRVAFGNTIYF TGTGCCAGCAGTACGGACAGGGTGGCGTTTGGAAACACCATATATTTT
TRBJ2-7 few 16 NA TRBV4-1 CASSQPAAGKTYEQYF TGCGCCAGCAGCCAACCGGCGGCAGGAAAAACCTACGAGCAGTACTTC
TRBJ2-7 many 15 TRBD1 TRBV5-1 CASSFTGTGHREQYF TGCGCCAGCAGCTTTACCGGGACAGGGCATAGGGAGCAGTACTTC
TRBJ1-2 many 16 TRBD1 TRBV4-1 CASSSYSDRDWYGYTF TGCGCCAGCAGCTCGTATTCGGACAGGGACTGGTATGGCTACACCTTC
TRBJ1-2 many 16 NA TRBV4-1 CASSQDQGGGDYGYTF TGCGCCAGCAGCCAAGACCAGGGAGGGGGGGACTATGGCTACACCTTC
TRBJ1-1 NA 13 NA TRBV12-3/TRBV12-4 CASRGRGDAEAFF TGTGCCAGCAGGGGGCGGGGAGATGCTGAAGCTTTCTTT
TRBJ1-1 many 13 TRBD1 TRBV6-4 CASSEDRETEAFF TGTGCCAGCAGTGAGGACAGGGAGACTGAAGCTTTCTTT
TRBJ1-1 NA 14 TRBD1 TRBV6-2/TRBV6-3 CASNPGQGATEAFF TGTGCCAGCAACCCGGGACAGGGGGCGACTGAAGCTTTCTTT
TRBJ1-3 NA 16 NA TRBV12-3/TRBV12-4 CASTAQTAALSNTIYF TGTGCCAGCACCGCTCAAACGGCAGCGCTGAGTAACACCATATATTTT
TRBJ1-1 many 13 TRBD1 TRBV6-1 CASRIQGDTEAFF TGTGCCAGCAGGATACAGGGGGACACTGAAGCTTTCTTT
TRBJ1-6 once 14 NA TRBV11-2 CASSFTWENSPLHF TGTGCCAGCAGCTTTACATGGGAAAATTCACCCCTCCACTTT
TRBJ2-7 NA 16 NA TRBV30 CAWSMGTQGRLDEQYF TGTGCCTGGAGTATGGGGACACAAGGACGGCTGGACGAGCAGTACTTC
TRBJ2-4 many 17 NA TRBV10-3 CATTTGIGRNGKNIQYF TGTGCCACCACGACAGGGATTGGGAGGAACGGCAAAAACATTCAGTACTTC
TRBJ2-5 NA 14 NA TRBV12-3/TRBV12-4 CASRPGLLKETQYF TGTGCCAGCCGACCGGGACTCCTTAAAGAGACCCAGTACTTC
TRBJ2-4 NA 17 TRBD2 TRBV4-1 CASSQDWASGGKNIQYF TGCGCCAGCAGCCAAGATTGGGCTAGCGGGGGCAAAAACATTCAGTACTTC
TRBJ1-5 NA 10 NA TRBV19 CASSTQPQHF TGTGCCAGTAGTACTCAGCCCCAGCATTTT
TRBJ1-1 many 15 NA TRBV12-3/TRBV12-4 CASSDKGRKNTEAFF TGTGCCAGCAGCGATAAGGGACGGAAGAACACTGAAGCTTTCTTT
TRBJ2-5 many 12 NA TRBV12-3/TRBV12-4 CASSKVGETQYF TGTGCCAGCAGTAAGGTGGGGGAGACCCAGTACTTC
TRBJ2-7 few 16 NA TRBV5-1 CASSLLPPSSDGEQYF TGCGCCAGCAGCTTGCTCCCTCCGAGCTCCGACGGCGAGCAGTACTTC
TRBJ1-5 many 14 TRBD1 TRBV20-1 CSATQGYSNQPQHF TGCAGTGCCACACAGGGGTATAGCAATCAGCCCCAGCATTTT
TRBJ1-1 few 14 NA TRBV6-5 CASSWEGRGTEAFF TGTGCCAGCAGTTGGGAGGGGCGGGGCACTGAAGCTTTCTTT
TRBJ1-2 NA 16 NA TRBV9 CASRKREQLNNYGYTF TGTGCCAGCAGGAAGAGGGAACAGCTAAATAACTATGGCTACACCTTC
TRBJ1-1 many 14 NA TRBV7-9 CASSSTGRSTEAFF TGTGCCAGCAGCTCTACAGGGCGAAGCACTGAAGCTTTCTTT
TRBJ2-7 many 16 NA TRBV7-8 CASSLDVSGASYEQYF TGTGCCAGCAGCTTAGACGTAAGCGGAGCTAGCTACGAGCAGTACTTC
TRBJ2-5 few 12 TRBD2 TRBV12-3/TRBV12-4 CASTSSGGTQYF TGTGCCAGCACCAGTTCGGGGGGGACCCAGTACTTC
TRBJ1-1 NA 12 NA TRBV28 CASSDSITEAFF TGTGCCAGCAGCGATAGCATCACTGAAGCTTTCTTT
TRBJ2-2 many 15 NA TRBV13 CASSLDGTPTGELFF TGTGCCAGCAGCTTAGACGGGACCCCCACCGGGGAGCTGTTTTTT
TRBJ2-5 NA 12 NA TRBV20-1 CSASWTGETQYF TGCAGTGCTAGCTGGACGGGTGAGACCCAGTACTTC
TRBJ2-2 NA 17 TRBD1 TRBV28 CASSFGWGQGFPGELCF TGTGCCAGCAGTTTCGGGTGGGGACAGGGATTTCCCGGGGAGCTGTGTTTT
TRBJ1-6 many 14 NA TRBV27 CASSFGGYNSPLHF TGTGCCAGCAGTTTCGGGGGCTATAATTCACCCCTCCACTTT
TRBJ2-2 few 15 TRBD1 TRBV7-3 CASSSQTGITGELFF TGTGCCAGCAGCTCCCAGACAGGGATTACCGGGGAGCTGTTTTTT
TRBJ1-5 many 14 NA TRBV6-2/TRBV6-3 CASTLTEFGQPQHF TGTGCCAGCACCCTGACAGAATTTGGTCAGCCCCAGCATTTT
TRBJ1-3 NA 14 NA TRBV9 CASGGGDPGNTIYF TGTGCCAGCGGGGGAGGGGATCCCGGAAACACCATATATTTT
TRBJ1-5 many 14 TRBD1 TRBV5-1 CASSSGTGNQPQHF TGTGCCAGCAGCTCAGGGACAGGCAATCAGCCCCAGCATTTT